This paragraph covers one TCR beta chain sequence. As yet, its antigen is unknown. TCRdb reprocessed the reads with MiXCR, giving one entry per CDR3 protein. The sample has roughly 160,000 distinct CDR3 sequences; 20% to 25% are singletons. The CDR3 has 16 amino acids. Germline values: CDR1 SGHDT, CDR2 YYEEEE. The J segment lost 4 bases and the V segment lost 1 base, leaving 11 bases of the junction unmatched. The data were taken from a study of T cell repertoires in cytomegalovirus infection. At the level of the study: Public TCR beta signatures marked donors with CMV infection and the matching HLA.

Study-wide points: HLA-C-restricted, CMV-specific TCR beta clonotypes were dominant ex vivo.

Source: CD8+ T cells from cultured PBMCs, taken from culture after CMV antigen stimulation. The sequence came from a human donor in good health (CMV status not recorded). Some clones in this sample may be carry-over from other donors' samples. V is TRBV5-6 and J is TRBJ2-7; TRBD1 matches at 7 bases. CDR3 sequence (DNA): TGTGCCAGCAGCTTGAAGGGACAGAGTCTCTTTTACGAGCAGTACTTC. This sequence encodes CASSLKGQSLFYEQYF.